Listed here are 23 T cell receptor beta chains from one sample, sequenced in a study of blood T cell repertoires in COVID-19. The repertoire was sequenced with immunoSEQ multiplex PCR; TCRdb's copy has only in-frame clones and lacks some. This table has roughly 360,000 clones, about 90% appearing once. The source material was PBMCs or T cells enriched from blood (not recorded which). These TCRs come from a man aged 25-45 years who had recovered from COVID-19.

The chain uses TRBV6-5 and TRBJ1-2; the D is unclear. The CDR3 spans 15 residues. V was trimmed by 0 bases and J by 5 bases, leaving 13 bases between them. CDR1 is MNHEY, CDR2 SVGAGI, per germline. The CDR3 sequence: CASSYSIPYEYGYTF. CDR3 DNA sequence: TGTGCCAGCAGTTACTCGATCCCATACGAGTATGGCTACACCTTC.

DNA of the CDR3: TGTGCCAGCAGTGAATCAGGGAGGAGCACTGAAGCTTTCTTT. The encoded protein is CASSESGRSTEAFF. The chain employs TRBV25-1 and TRBJ1-1, with D perhaps matching TRBD1 (5 bases). V was cut by 1 base and J by 4 bases, with 10 bases left in between. CDR1 and CDR2 from the germline V gene are MGHDK and SYGVNS. This CDR3 is 14 amino acids long.

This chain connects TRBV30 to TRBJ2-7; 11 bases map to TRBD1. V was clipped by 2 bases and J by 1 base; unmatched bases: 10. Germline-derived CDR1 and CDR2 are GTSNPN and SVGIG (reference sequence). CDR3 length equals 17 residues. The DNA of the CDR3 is TGTGCCTGGAGTTTTCCAGGGACAGGGGGGGTATCCTACGAGCAGTACTTC. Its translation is CAWSFPGTGGVSYEQYF.

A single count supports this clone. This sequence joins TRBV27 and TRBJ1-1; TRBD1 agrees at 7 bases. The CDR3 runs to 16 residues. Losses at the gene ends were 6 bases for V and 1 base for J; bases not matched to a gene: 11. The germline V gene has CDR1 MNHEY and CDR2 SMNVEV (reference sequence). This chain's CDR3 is CASRITGVLPNTEAFF. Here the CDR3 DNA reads TGTGCCAGCAGGATAACAGGGGTCCTGCCGAACACTGAAGCTTTCTTT.

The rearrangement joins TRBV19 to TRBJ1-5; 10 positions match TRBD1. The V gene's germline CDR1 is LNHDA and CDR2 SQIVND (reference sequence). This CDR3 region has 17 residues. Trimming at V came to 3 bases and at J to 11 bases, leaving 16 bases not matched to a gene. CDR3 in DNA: TGTGCCAGTAGTATTGCCATCGGGACAGGGGTTCGTTTTTCCCAGCATTTT. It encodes CASSIAIGTGVRFSQHF.

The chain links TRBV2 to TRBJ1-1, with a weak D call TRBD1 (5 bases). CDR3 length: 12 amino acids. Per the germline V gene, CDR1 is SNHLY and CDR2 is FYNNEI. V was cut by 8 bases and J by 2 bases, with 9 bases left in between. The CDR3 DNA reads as TGTGCCAGCGGACGGACAAACACTGAAGCTTTCTTT. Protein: CASGRTNTEAFF.

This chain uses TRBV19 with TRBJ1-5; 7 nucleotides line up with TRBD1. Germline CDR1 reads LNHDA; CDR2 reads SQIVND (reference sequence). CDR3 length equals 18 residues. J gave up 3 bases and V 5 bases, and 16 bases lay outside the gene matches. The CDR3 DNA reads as TGTGCCAGTAGTTTCATTGTATCAAGACAGGGTTACAATCAGCCCCAGCATTTT. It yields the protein CASSFIVSRQGYNQPQHF.

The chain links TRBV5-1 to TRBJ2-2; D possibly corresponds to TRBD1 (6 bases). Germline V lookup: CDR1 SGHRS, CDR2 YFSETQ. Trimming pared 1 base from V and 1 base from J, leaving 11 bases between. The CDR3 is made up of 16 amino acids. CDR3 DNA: TGCGCCAGCAGCTTGTCGGAACAGGGGAACACCGGGGAGCTGTTTTTT. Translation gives CASSLSEQGNTGELFF.

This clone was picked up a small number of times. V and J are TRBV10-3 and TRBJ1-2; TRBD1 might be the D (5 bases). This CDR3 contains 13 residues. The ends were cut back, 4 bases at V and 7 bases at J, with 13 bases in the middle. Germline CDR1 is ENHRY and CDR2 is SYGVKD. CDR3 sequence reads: CAISGQGAIGYTF. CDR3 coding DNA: TGTGCCATCAGTGGGCAGGGCGCTATTGGCTACACCTTC.

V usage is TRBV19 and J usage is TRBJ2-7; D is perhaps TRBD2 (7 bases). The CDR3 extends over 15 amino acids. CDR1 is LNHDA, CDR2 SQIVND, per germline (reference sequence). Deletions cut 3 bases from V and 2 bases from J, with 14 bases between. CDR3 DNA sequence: TGTGCCAGTAGTATCGGGGGGCAGGCACCCTACGAGCAGTACTTC. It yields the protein CASSIGGQAPYEQYF.

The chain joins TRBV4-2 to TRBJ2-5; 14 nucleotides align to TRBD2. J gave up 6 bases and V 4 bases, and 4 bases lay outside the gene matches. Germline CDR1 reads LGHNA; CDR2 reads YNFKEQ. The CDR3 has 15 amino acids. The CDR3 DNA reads TGTGCCAGCAGCCGGAGACTAGCGGGGGGGCAGACCCAGTACTTC. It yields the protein CASSRRLAGGQTQYF.

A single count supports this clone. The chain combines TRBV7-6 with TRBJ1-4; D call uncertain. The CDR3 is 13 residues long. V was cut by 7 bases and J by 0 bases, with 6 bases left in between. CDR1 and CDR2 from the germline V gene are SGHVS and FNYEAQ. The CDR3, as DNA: TGTGCCAGCACCACAACAACTAATGAAAAACTGTTTTTT. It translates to CASTTTTNEKLFF.

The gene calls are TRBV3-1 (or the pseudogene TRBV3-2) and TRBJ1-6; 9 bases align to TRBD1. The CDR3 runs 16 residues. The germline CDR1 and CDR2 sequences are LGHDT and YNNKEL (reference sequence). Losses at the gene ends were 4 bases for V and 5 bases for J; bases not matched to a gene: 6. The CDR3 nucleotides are TGTGCCAGCAGCCCGGACAGGGGTTGGAATAATTCACCCCTCCACTTT. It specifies CASSPDRGWNNSPLHF.

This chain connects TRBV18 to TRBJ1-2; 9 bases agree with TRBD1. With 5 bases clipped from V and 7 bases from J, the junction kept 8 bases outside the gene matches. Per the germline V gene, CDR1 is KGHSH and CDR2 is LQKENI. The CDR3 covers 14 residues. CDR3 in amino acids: CASSTGGTGFGYTF. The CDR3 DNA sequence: TGTGCCAGCTCAACCGGTGGGACAGGGTTTGGCTACACCTTC.

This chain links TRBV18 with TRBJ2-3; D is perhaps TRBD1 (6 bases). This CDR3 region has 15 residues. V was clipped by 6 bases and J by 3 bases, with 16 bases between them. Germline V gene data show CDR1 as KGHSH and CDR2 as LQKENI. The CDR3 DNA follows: TGTGCCAGCTCCCAACGTGGGGGCGAGACAGATACGCAGTATTTT. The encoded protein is CASSQRGGETDTQYF.

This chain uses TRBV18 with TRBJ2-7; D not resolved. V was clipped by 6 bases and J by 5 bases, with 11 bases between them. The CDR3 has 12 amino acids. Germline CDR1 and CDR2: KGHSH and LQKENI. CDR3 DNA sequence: TGTGCCAGCTCGCGCGCAGGAAACGAGCAGTACTTC. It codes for CASSRAGNEQYF.

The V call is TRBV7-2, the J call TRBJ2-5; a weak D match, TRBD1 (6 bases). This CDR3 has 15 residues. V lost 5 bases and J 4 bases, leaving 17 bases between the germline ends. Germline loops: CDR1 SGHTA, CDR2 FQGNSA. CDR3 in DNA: TGTGCCAGCAGCCCCTATCCGGGGACATCAGAGACCCAGTACTTC. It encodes CASSPYPGTSETQYF. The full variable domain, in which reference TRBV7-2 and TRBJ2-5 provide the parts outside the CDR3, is GAGVSQSPSNKVTEKGKDVELRCDPISGHTALYWYRQSLGQGLEFLIYFQGNSAPDKSGLPSDRFSAERTGGSVSTLTIQRTQQEDSAVYLCASSPYPGTSETQYFGPGTRLLVL.

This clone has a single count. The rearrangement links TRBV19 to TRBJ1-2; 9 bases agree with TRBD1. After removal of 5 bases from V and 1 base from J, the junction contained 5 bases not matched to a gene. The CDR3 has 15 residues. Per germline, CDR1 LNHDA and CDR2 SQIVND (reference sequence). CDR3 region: CASSPDRGYNYGYTF. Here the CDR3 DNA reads TGTGCCAGTAGTCCAGACAGGGGGTATAACTATGGCTACACCTTC.

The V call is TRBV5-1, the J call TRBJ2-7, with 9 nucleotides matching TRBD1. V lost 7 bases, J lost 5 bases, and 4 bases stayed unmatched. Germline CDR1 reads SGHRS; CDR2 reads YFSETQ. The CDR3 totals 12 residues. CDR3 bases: TGCGCCAGCCACACAGGGGGCGACGAGCAGTACTTC. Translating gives CASHTGGDEQYF.

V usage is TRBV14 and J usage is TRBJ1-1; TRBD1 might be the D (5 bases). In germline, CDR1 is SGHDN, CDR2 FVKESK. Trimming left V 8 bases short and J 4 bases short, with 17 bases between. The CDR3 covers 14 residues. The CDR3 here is CASRPWGGATEAFF. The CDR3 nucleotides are TGTGCCAGCCGGCCCTGGGGGGGAGCCACTGAAGCTTTCTTT.

CDR3 nucleotides: TGTGCCAGCAGTCCGCGGGACAGGGGGGAGACCCAGTACTTC. Translating it yields CASSPRDRGETQYF. The V and J genes are TRBV27 and TRBJ2-5; 11 bases map to TRBD1. V was clipped by 5 bases and J by 5 bases; unmatched bases: 4. Germline CDR1 is MNHEY and CDR2 is SMNVEV (reference sequence). CDR3 length: 14 residues.

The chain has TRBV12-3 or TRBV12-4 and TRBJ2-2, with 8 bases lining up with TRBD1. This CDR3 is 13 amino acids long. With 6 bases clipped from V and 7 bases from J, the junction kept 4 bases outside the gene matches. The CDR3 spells CASRGQDSGELFF. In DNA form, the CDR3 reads TGTGCCAGCAGGGGACAGGATAGCGGGGAGCTGTTTTTT.

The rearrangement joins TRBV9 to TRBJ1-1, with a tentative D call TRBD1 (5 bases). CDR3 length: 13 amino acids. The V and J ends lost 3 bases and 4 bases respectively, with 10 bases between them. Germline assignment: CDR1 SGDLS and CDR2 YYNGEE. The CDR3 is CASSATATTEAFF. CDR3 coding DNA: TGTGCCAGCAGCGCGACAGCGACCACTGAAGCTTTCTTT.